This entry features one T cell receptor beta chain sequence. The antigen remains undetermined. Sequencing templates came from extracted RNA that was reverse transcribed into cDNA. Only in-frame clones appear in the TCRdb table, and some are missing; sequencing was by immunoSEQ multiplex PCR. The data hold some 150,000 clones, with roughly 82% observed a single time. Per the germline V gene, CDR1 is MGHDK and CDR2 is SYGVNS. The CDR3 sequence is 14 residues long. V was cut by 5 bases and J by 3 bases, with 14 bases left in between. Treatment: oral pan-JAK inhibitor, 5-10 mg twice daily. These data originate in a study of CD8+ T cells in alopecia areata. Study-level results: Across lesional scalp, and particularly alopecia totalis/universalis, clonality surpassed that of normal scalp.

The TCR sequence derives from a human donor with alopecia areata. The chain carries TRBV25-1 and TRBJ2-7; D gene ambiguous. The sequenced sample was CD8+ T cells sorted from blood, obtained at week 4, from a patient treated with tofacitinib. In DNA form, the CDR3 reads TGTGCCAGCAGTTCCCCACAGCCGCACTACGAGCAGTACTTC. It is translated as CASSSPQPHYEQYF.